A selection of T cell receptor beta chains follows, all from one sample in a study of beta chain features in type 1 diabetes. The method was immunoSEQ multiplex PCR; TCRdb's version includes in-frame clones alone and lacks a portion of them. The sample gives about half a million clones, over 25% of which show up once; 0.05% to 0.065% is in the top ten. Sequenced material: naive CD4+ T cells from blood. The source is a man aged 18 to 30 in good health. Each CDR3 is given with its conserved first and last residue. Each record gives: V gene, clone size, J gene, CDR3 protein. Part of the rows lack a size; the others show once, few, many or a class for expanded clones.

TRBV15	-	TRBJ2-7	CATSSPLALGQGIPEQYF
TRBV30	-	TRBJ2-5	CAWSVTGPETQYF
TRBV2	once	TRBJ1-1	CASSGVRDTEAFF
TRBV5-4	few	TRBJ2-7	CASSSTGKDEQYF
TRBV7-6	-	TRBJ1-5	CASSLDRDQPQHF
TRBV29-1	few	TRBJ2-1	CSVEDRRGRVYNEQFF
TRBV7-6	-	TRBJ1-1	CASSLVVGNTEAFF
TRBV29-1	-	TRBJ1-1	CGLSIGQSTEAFF
TRBV2	-	TRBJ1-1	CASSRDFNTEAFF
TRBV29-1	once	TRBJ2-2	CSVRAGARTGELFF